A selection of T cell receptor beta chains follows, all from one sample in a study of T and B cells in COVID-19 patients. One entry per CDR3 protein, called by TCRdb with MiXCR from the multiplex PCR reads. The table records around 25,000 distinct CDR3 sequences, 30% to 35% of them present only once. Sequenced sample: blood. These receptors came from a human donor who had recovered from COVID-19. Both conserved end residues are part of each CDR3. The D gene is left open where the match is weak. Some rows mark clone size as missing; the rest say once, few, many or name a class of expanded clone.

j_call d_call clone_size v_call cdr3_aa cdr3_nt
TRBJ1-6 NA NA TRBV10-3 CAISAGQEGSPLHF TGTGCCATCAGTGCAGGGCAGGAAGGCTCACCCCTCCACTTT
TRBJ1-5 NA NA TRBV6-5 CASSYSMYSNQPQHF TGTGCCAGCAGTTACTCGATGTATAGCAATCAGCCCCAGCATTTT
TRBJ2-1 NA few TRBV6-6 CASSYPRPGFSYNEQFF TGTGCCAGCAGTTACCCCCGACCGGGCTTCTCCTACAATGAGCAGTTCTTC
TRBJ2-3 NA few TRBV20-1 CSAKVGAWQYF TGCAGTGCTAAGGTCGGGGCATGGCAGTATTTT
TRBJ2-1 TRBD1 few TRBV27 CASSLSRTGTYNEQFF TGTGCCAGCAGTTTATCCCGGACAGGAACCTACAATGAGCAGTTCTTC
TRBJ1-5 NA NA TRBV27 CASSQNRDTYSNQPQHF TGTGCCAGCAGTCAGAACCGGGACACTTATAGCAATCAGCCCCAGCATTTT
TRBJ1-1 NA few TRBV5-5 CASSHRRDSGSHTEAFF TGTGCCAGCAGCCACCGAAGAGACAGTGGCAGTCACACTGAAGCTTTCTTT
TRBJ2-7 NA once TRBV10-3 CASSEKSEGYEQYF TGCGCCAGCAGTGAGAAAAGCGAGGGGTACGAGCAGTACTTC
TRBJ1-1 NA NA TRBV7-6 CASSFGHMNTEAFF TGTGCCAGCAGCTTCGGGCACATGAACACTGAAGCTTTCTTT
TRBJ2-2 TRBD1 NA TRBV4-3 CASSQDGTGPSKTGELFF TGTGCCAGCAGCCAAGACGGGACAGGGCCTAGCAAAACCGGGGAGCTGTTTTTT
TRBJ1-3 NA NA TRBV6-1 CASSVRPSGNTIYF TGTGCCAGCAGTGTACGCCCCTCTGGAAACACCATATATTTT
TRBJ1-4 NA NA TRBV30 CAWTLRGAGEKLFF TGTGCCTGGACCCTAAGGGGGGCTGGCGAAAAACTGTTTTTT
TRBJ2-7 TRBD1 few TRBV6-2/TRBV6-3 CASTPAGQGDYEQYF TGTGCCAGCACTCCCGCGGGACAGGGGGACTACGAGCAGTACTTC
TRBJ2-1 NA NA TRBV19 CASSAGRVRGEQFF TGTGCCAGTAGTGCGGGCAGGGTGAGGGGTGAGCAGTTCTTC
TRBJ2-7 NA few TRBV18 CASSPSRGPGEQYF TGTGCCAGCTCACCATCCCGGGGCCCGGGGGAGCAGTACTTC
TRBJ1-4 NA NA TRBV4-3 CASSQEPVNEKLFF TGCGCCAGCAGCCAAGAACCCGTTAATGAAAAACTGTTTTTT
TRBJ1-4 TRBD1 few TRBV18 CASSPLGQGATNEKLFF TGTGCCAGCTCACCACTAGGACAGGGGGCAACTAATGAAAAACTGTTTTTT
TRBJ2-3 NA NA TRBV5-1 CASSLKGRSTDTQYF TGCGCCAGCAGCTTGAAGGGCAGGAGCACAGATACGCAGTATTTT
TRBJ2-7 NA NA TRBV14 CASSRMAAYEQYF TGTGCCAGCAGCCGGATGGCCGCCTACGAGCAGTACTTC
TRBJ1-2 NA NA TRBV27 CASSSGSNYGYTF TGTGCCAGCAGTTCCGGGTCCAACTATGGCTACACCTTC
TRBJ2-1 TRBD2 medium-sized TRBV11-1 CASSEERGSSYNEQFF TGTGCCAGCAGCGAGGAGCGGGGTAGCTCCTACAATGAGCAGTTCTTC
TRBJ2-1 TRBD1 many TRBV27 CASTSSRDRVLSSYNEQFF TGTGCCAGCACCTCATCCCGGGACAGGGTATTAAGCTCCTACAATGAGCAGTTCTTC
TRBJ2-5 NA NA TRBV14 CASSPPGSRETQYF TGTGCCAGCAGCCCCCCGGGATCTCGGGAGACCCAGTACTTC
TRBJ2-7 TRBD1 NA TRBV5-1 CASSLGGQGYEQYF TGCGCCAGCAGCTTGGGGGGACAGGGGTACGAGCAGTACTTC
TRBJ1-1 TRBD1 NA TRBV30 CAWSPGQANTEAFF TGTGCCTGGAGTCCTGGACAGGCGAACACTGAAGCTTTCTTT
TRBJ2-3 TRBD2 NA TRBV12-3/TRBV12-4 CATRASGGGDTQYF TGTGCGACTCGGGCTAGCGGGGGAGGAGATACGCAGTATTTT